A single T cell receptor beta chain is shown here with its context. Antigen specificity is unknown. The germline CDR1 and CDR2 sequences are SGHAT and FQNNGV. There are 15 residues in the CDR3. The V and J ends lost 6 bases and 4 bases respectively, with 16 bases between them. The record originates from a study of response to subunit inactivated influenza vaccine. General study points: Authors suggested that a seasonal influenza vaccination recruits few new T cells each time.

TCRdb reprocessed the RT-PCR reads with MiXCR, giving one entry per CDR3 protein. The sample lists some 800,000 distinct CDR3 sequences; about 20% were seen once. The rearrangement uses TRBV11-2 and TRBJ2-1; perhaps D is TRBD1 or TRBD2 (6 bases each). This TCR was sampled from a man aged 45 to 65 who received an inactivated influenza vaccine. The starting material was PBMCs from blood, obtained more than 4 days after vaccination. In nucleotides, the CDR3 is TGTGCCAGCAGGGGTTGGGGGGCCCGGTACAATGAGCAGTTCTTC. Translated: CASRGWGARYNEQFF. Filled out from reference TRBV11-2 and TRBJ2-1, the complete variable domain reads EAGVAQSPRYKIIEKRQSVAFWCNPISGHATLYWYQQILGQGPKLLIQFQNNGVVDDSQLPKDRFSAERLKGVDSTLKIQPAKLEDSAVYLCASRGWGARYNEQFFGPGTRLTVL.